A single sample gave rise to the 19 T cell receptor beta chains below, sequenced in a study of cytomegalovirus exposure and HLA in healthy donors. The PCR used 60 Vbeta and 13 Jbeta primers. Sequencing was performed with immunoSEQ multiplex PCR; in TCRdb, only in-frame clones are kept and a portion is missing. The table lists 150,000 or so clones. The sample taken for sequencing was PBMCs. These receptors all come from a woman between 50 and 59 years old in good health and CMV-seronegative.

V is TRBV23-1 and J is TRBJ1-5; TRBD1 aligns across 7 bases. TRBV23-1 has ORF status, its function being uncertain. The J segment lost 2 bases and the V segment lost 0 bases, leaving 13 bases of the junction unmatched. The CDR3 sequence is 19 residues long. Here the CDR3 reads CASSQSTRQGGIGNQPQHF. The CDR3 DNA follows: TGCGCCAGCAGTCAATCGACAAGGCAGGGGGGTATAGGCAATCAGCCCCAGCATTTT.

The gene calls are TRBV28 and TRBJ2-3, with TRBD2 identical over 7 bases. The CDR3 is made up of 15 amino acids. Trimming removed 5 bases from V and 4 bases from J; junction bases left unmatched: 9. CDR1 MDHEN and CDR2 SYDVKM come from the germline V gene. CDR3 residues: CASSTSSAGSDTQYF. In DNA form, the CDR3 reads TGTGCCAGCAGTACCTCTTCAGCGGGGTCAGATACGCAGTATTTT.

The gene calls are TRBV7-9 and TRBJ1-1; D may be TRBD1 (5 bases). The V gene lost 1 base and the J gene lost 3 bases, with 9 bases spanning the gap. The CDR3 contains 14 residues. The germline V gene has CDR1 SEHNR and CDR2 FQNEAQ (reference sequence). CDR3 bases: TGTGCCAGCAGCTTAGTGATAGGGGACACTGAAGCTTTCTTT. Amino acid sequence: CASSLVIGDTEAFF.

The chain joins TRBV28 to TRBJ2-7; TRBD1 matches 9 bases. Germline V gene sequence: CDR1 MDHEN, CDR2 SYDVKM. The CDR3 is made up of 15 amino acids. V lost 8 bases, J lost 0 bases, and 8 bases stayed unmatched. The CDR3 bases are TGTGCCAGCCGATACCGGGACAGGGACTCCTACGAGCAGTACTTC. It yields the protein CASRYRDRDSYEQYF.

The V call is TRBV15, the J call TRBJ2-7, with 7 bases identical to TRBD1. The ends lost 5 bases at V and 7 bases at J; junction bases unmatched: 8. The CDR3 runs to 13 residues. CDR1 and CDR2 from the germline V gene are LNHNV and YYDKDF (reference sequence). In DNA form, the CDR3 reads TGTGCCACCAGCCGGGGCAGGGGGTGGGAGCAGTACTTC. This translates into CATSRGRGWEQYF. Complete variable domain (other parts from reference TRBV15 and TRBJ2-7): DAMVIQNPRYQVTQFGKPVTLSCSQTLNHNVMYWYQQKSSQAPKLLFHYYDKDFNNEADTPDNFQSRRPNTSFCFLDIRSPGLGDTAMYLCATSRGRGWEQYFGPGTRLTVT.

The CDR3 is CASSRSNFEQYF. CDR3 nucleotides: TGTGCCAGCAGCCGCTCTAACTTCGAGCAGTACTTC. V gene TRBV7-9 combines with J gene TRBJ2-7; D not resolved. The CDR3 runs 12 residues. V lost 5 bases and J 6 bases, leaving 11 bases between the germline ends. Germline lookup yields CDR1 SEHNR and CDR2 FQNEAQ (reference sequence).

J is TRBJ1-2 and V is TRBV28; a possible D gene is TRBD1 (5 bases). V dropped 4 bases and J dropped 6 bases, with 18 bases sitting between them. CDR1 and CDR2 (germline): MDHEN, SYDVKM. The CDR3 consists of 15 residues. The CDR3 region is CASSWDGRVFDGYTF. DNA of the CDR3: TGTGCCAGCAGTTGGGACGGGAGGGTTTTCGATGGCTACACCTTC.

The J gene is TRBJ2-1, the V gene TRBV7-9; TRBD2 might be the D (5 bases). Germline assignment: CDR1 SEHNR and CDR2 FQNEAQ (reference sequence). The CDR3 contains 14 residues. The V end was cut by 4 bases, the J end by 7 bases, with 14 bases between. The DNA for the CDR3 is TGTGCCAGCAGCTCTAAATGGACTGTTAATGAGCAGTTCTTC. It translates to CASSSKWTVNEQFF.

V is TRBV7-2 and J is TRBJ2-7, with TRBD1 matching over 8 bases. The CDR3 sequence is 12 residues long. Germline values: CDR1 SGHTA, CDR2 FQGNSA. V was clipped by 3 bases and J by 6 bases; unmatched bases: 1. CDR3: CASSFTGGEQYF. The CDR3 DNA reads TGTGCCAGCAGCTTCACAGGGGGCGAGCAGTACTTC.

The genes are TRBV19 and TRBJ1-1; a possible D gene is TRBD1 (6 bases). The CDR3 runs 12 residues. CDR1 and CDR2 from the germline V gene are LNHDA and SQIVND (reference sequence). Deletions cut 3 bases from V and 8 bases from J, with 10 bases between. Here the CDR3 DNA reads TGTGCCAGTAGTATTGGGGGCTCCGAAGCTTTCTTT. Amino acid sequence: CASSIGGSEAFF.

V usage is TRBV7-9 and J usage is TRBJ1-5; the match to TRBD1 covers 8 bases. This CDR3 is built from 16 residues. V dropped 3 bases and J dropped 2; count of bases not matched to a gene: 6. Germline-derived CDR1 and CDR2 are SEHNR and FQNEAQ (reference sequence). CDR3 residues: CASSFTGGVGNQPQHF. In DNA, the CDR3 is TGTGCCAGCAGCTTTACAGGGGGAGTTGGCAATCAGCCCCAGCATTTT.

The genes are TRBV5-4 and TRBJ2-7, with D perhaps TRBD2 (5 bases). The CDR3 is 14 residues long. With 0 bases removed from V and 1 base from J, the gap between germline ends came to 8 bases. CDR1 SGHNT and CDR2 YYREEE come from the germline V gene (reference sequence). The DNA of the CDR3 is TGTGCCAGCAGCTTGGATGCGGGTTCCTACGAGCAGTACTTC. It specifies CASSLDAGSYEQYF.

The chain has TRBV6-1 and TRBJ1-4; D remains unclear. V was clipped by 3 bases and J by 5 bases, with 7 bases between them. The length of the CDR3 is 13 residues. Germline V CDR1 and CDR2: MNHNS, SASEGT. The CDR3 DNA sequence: TGTGCCAGCAGTGAGAGGCGGAATGAAAAACTGTTTTTT. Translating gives CASSERRNEKLFF.

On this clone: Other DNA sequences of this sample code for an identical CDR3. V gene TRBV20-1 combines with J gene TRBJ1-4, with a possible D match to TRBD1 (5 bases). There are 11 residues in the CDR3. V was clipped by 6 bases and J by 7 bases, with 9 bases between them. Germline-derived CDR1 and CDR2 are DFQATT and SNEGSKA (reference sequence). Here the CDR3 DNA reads TGCAGTGCCAGCAGGGTTGAAAAACTGTTTTTT. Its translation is CSASRVEKLFF.

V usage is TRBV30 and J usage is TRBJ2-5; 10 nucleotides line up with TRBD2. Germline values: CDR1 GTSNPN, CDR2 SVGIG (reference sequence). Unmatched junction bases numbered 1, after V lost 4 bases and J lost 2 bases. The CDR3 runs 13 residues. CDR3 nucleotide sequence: TGTGCCTGGAAGCGGGGGGGACAAGAGACCCAGTACTTC. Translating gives CAWKRGGQETQYF.

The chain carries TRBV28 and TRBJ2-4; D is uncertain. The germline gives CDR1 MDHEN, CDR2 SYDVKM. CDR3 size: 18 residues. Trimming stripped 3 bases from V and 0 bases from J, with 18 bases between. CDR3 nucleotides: TGTGCCAGCAGTTTGACGCTGGCTCAGGTGGTAGCCAAAAACATTCAGTACTTC. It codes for CASSLTLAQVVAKNIQYF. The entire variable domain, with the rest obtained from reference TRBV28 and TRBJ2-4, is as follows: DVKVTQSSRYLVKRTGEKVFLECVQDMDHENMFWYRQDPGLGLRLIYFSYDVKMKEKGDIPEGYSVSREKKERFSLILESASTNQTSMYLCASSLTLAQVVAKNIQYFGAGTRLSVL.

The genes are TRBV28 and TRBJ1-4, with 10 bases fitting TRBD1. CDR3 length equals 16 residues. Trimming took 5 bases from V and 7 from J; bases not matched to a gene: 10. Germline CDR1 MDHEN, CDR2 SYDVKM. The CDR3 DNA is TGTGCCAGCAGTCCGCCCTCCGGGACAGGGGCTGAAAAACTGTTTTTT. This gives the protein CASSPPSGTGAEKLFF.

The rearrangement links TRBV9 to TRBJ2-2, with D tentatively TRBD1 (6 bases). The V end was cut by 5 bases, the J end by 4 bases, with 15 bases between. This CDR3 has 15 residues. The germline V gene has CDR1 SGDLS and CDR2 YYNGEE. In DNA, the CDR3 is TGTGCCAGCAGTCCCGTACAGGGAAGCACCGGGGAGCTGTTTTTT. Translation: CASSPVQGSTGELFF.

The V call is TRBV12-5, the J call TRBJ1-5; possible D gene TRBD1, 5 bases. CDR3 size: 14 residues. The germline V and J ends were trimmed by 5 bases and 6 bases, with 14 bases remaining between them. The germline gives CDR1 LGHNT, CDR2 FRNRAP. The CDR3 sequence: CASGPDGGSQPQHF. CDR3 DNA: TGTGCTAGTGGTCCGGACGGGGGAAGTCAGCCCCAGCATTTT.